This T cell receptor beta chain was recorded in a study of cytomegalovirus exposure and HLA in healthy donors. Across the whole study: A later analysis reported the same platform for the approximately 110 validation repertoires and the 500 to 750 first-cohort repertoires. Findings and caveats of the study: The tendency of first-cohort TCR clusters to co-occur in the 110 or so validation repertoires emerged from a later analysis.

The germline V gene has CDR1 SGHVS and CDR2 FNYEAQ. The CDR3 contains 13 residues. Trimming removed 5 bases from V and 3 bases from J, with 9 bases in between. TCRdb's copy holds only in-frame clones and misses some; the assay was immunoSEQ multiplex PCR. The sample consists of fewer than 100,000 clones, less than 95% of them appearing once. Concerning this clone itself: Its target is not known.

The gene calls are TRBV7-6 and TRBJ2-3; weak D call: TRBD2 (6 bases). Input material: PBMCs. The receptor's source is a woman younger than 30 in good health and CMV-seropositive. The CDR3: CASSVGGTDTQYF. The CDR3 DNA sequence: TGTGCCAGCAGCGTCGGGGGAACAGATACGCAGTATTTT.